This passage covers 10 T cell receptor beta chains from one sample sequenced in a study of shared clonotypes between healthy human individuals. TCRdb's table, derived via immunoSEQ multiplex PCR, lists solely in-frame clones and lacks some. Of 2.5 million or so clones detected, approximately 94% appear once; the ten largest clones hold 0.14%. Material: naive CD4+ T cells sorted from blood. Subset reported: CD45RA+ positively selected. The receptors derive from a man aged 18 to 30 in good health.

This clone is a singleton in its sample. This sequence joins TRBV6-5 and TRBJ2-7; D might be TRBD1 (5 bases). The V gene lost 5 bases and the J gene lost 4 bases, with 15 bases spanning the gap. The CDR3 is 14 residues long. Germline V gives CDR1 MNHEY, CDR2 SVGAGI. The CDR3 sequence: CASSAGNTNYEQYF. The CDR3 bases are TGTGCCAGCAGTGCAGGGAACACGAATTACGAGCAGTACTTC.

This sequence joins TRBV10-1 and TRBJ2-3; 10 bases fit TRBD2. The CDR3 loop spans 17 amino acids. Germline V gene data show CDR1 as WNHNN and CDR2 as SYGVQD (reference sequence). V was clipped by 0 bases and J by 1 base; unmatched bases: 4. CDR3 amino acids: CASSESGLAGGTDTQYF. CDR3 nucleotides: TGCGCCAGCAGTGAGTCGGGGCTAGCGGGAGGCACAGATACGCAGTATTTT.

The V call is TRBV30, the J call TRBJ2-7, with D maybe TRBD1 (6 bases). Germline CDR1 is GTSNPN and CDR2 is SVGIG (reference sequence). There are 14 residues in the CDR3. Trimming left V 3 bases short and J 4 bases short, with 16 bases between. In DNA, the CDR3 is TGTGCCTGGAGACGAACCGGGACATATTACGAGCAGTACTTC. Its protein is CAWRRTGTYYEQYF.

The chain has TRBV7-9 and TRBJ2-2; TRBD1 agrees at 8 bases. This CDR3 is 15 amino acids long. The germline V gene encodes CDR1 SEHNR and CDR2 FQNEAQ (reference sequence). V shed 4 bases and J 2 bases; nucleotides not matched to a gene: 3. The CDR3 sequence: CASSSDRGNTGELFF. The CDR3 coding sequence is TGTGCCAGCAGCTCCGACAGGGGAAACACCGGGGAGCTGTTTTTT.

In regard to this clone: Other DNA sequences from this sample encode an identical CDR3 as well. This chain uses TRBV5-1 with TRBJ2-5, with 8 positions matching TRBD1. The CDR3 covers 14 residues. Germline assignment: CDR1 SGHRS and CDR2 YFSETQ. J lost 1 base, V lost 2 bases, and 1 base had no gene match. The CDR3 DNA follows: TGCGCCAGCAGCTTCGGACAGGGCCAAGAGACCCAGTACTTC. Its protein product is CASSFGQGQETQYF.

The V and J genes are TRBV5-5 and TRBJ1-4, with a possible D match to TRBD1 (6 bases). This CDR3 is built from 14 residues. CDR1 is SGHKS and CDR2 is YYEKEE in the germline V gene (reference sequence). The germline V and J ends were trimmed by 2 bases and 7 bases, with 12 bases remaining between them. The CDR3 protein is CASSLDRLGEKLFF. CDR3 DNA: TGTGCCAGCAGCTTAGACAGGCTTGGTGAAAAACTGTTTTTT.

The chain links TRBV5-1 to TRBJ1-1, with TRBD1 as a possible D gene (5 bases). Trimming stripped 9 bases from V and 0 bases from J, with 12 bases between. The CDR3 totals 13 residues. From germline, CDR1 is SGHRS and CDR2 YFSETQ. CDR3 sequence (DNA): TGCGCCACTCGGGGGGGTATGAACACTGAAGCTTTCTTT. It yields the protein CATRGGMNTEAFF.

The rearrangement uses TRBV9 and TRBJ2-1, with TRBD2 matching 9 bases. The CDR3 contains 14 residues. The germline CDR1 and CDR2 sequences are SGDLS and YYNGEE. V gave up 0 bases and J gave up 12 bases; unmatched junction bases: 7. The CDR3 DNA is TGTGCCAGCAGCGTAGAAGGTAGCGGGGGAGGGCAGTTCTTC. Protein: CASSVEGSGGGQFF.

The chain uses TRBV10-3 and TRBJ1-5; no firm D call. The CDR3 has 12 amino acids. V was clipped by 3 bases and J by 3 bases, with 3 bases between them. Germline V lookup: CDR1 ENHRY, CDR2 SYGVKD. The CDR3 reads CAISDNNQPQHF. The DNA of the CDR3 is TGTGCCATCAGTGACAACAATCAGCCCCAGCATTTT.

This clone was seen only once. The chain links TRBV6-1 to TRBJ1-6, with D possibly TRBD1 on 5 matching bases. V shed 8 bases and J shed 4 bases, with 15 bases lying between them. The germline gives CDR1 MNHNS, CDR2 SASEGT. This CDR3 is built from 15 residues. CDR3 bases: TGTGCCAGCTCACAAGGGGAGCTTTATAATTCACCCCTCCACTTT. It specifies CASSQGELYNSPLHF.